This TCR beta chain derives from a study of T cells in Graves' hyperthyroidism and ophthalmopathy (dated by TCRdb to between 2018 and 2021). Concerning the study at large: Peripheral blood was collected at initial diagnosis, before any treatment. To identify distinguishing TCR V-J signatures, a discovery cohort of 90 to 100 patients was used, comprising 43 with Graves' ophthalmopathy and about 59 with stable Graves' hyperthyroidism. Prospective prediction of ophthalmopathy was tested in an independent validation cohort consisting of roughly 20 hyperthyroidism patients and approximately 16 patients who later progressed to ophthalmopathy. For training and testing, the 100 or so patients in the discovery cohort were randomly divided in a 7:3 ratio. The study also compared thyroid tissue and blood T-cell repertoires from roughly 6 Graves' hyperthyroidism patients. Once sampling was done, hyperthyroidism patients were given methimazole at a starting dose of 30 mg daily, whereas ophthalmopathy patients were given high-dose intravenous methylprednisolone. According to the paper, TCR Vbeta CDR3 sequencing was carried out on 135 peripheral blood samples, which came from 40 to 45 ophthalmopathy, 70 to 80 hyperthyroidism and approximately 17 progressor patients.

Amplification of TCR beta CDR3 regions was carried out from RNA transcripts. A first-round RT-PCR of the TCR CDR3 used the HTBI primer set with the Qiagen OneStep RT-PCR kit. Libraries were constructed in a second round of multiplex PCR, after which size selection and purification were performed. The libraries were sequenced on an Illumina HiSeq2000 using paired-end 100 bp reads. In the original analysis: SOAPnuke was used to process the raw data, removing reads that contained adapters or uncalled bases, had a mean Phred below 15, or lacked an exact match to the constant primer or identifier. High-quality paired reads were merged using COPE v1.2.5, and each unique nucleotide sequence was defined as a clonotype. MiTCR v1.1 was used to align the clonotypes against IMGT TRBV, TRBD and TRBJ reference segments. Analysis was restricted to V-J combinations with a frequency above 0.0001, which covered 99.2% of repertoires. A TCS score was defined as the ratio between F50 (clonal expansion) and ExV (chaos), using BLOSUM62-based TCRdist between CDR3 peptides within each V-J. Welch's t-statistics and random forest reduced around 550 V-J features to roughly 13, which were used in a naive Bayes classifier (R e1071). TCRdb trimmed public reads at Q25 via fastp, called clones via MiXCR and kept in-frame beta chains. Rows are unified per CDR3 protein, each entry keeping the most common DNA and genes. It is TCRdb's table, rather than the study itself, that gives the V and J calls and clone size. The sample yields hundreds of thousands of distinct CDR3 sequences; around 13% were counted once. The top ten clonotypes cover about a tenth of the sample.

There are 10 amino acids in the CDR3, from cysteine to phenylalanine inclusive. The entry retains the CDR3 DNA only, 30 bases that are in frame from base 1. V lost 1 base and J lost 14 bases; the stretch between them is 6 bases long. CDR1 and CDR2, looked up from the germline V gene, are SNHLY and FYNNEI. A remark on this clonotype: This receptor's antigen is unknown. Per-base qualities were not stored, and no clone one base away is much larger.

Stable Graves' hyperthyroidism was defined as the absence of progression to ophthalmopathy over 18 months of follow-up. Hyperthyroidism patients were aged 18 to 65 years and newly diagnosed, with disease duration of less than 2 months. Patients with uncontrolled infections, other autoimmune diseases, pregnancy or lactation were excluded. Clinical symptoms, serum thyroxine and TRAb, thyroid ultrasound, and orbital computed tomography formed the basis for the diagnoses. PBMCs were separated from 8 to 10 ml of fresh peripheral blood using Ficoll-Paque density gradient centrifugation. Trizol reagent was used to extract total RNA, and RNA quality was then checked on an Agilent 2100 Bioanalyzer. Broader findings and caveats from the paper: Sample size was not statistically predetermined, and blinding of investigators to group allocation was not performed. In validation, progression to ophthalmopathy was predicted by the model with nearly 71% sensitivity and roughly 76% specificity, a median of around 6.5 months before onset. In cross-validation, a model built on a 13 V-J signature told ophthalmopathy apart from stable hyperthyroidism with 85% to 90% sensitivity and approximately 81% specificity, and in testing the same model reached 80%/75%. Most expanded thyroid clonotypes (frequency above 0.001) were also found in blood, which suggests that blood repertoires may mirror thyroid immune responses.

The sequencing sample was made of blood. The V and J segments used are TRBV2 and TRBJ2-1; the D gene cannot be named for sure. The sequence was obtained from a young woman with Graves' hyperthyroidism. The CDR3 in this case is CASSEVGKFF. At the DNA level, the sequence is TGTGCCAGCAGTGAAGTGGGGAAGTTCTTC. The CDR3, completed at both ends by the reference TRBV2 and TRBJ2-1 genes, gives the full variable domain EPEVTQTPSHQVTQMGQEVILRCVPISNHLYFYWYRQILGQKVEFLVSFYNNEISEKSEIFDDQFSVERPDGSNFTLKIRSTKLEDSAMYFCASSEVGKFFGPGTRLTVL.